Sequencing of this TCR beta chain was carried out in a study of cytotoxic CD8 clonotypes in ibrutinib-treated CLL. The assay was immunoSEQ multiplex PCR, and TCRdb's table has in-frame clones only and misses some. The sample shows 150,000 or so clones, 60% to 80% of them seen only once. For TCR beta libraries, roughly 1.9 micrograms of genomic DNA were obtained from cryopreserved PBMCs. The CDR3 has 17 amino acids. V was clipped by 3 bases and J by 3 bases, with 18 bases between them. Germline CDR1 is MGHDK and CDR2 is SYGVNS. This clonotype was sampled from a human donor with chronic lymphocytic leukemia. V is TRBV25-1 and J is TRBJ2-4; D could derive from TRBD1 or TRBD2 (6 bases each). The sequenced sample was PBMCs, obtained after 12 months of ibrutinib treatment. CDR3 sequence (DNA): TGTGCCAGCAGTGACACCGAATCGGGGGCAGGCAAAAACATTCAGTACTTC. Residues: CASSDTESGAGKNIQYF.